This T cell receptor (beta chain) appears in the sequencing data of a study of CD8 T cells in Susac syndrome. The wider study: When blood was collected, patients with Susac syndrome were therapy-naive, were taking corticosteroids, or were receiving intravenous immunoglobulin alone.

Random hexamers served to reverse transcribe roughly 0.45 to 1 ug RNA. TCRdb fed the immunoSEQ multiplex PCR reads into MiXCR, producing one record per CDR3 protein. Of over 150,000 distinct CDR3 sequences listed, approximately 95% are singletons. FACS enriched CD8+ TEMRA cells, while bulk CD8+ and CD4+ were negatively isolated. Study-level findings and limits: The CD4+ T cell repertoires of Susac syndrome were found to show no clonal expansion.

Of note for this clonotype: The antigen remains unidentified.

The CDR3 is 13 residues long. CDR1 and CDR2 from the germline V gene are SGHAT and FQNNGV. J lost 15 bases, V lost 0 bases, and 7 bases had no gene match. J is TRBJ2-1 and V is TRBV11-2; TRBD2 aligns across 8 bases. This TCR came from a human donor with Susac syndrome. Sequenced sample: CD4+ T cells from PBMCs. The CDR3 spells CASSLEPGGKSFF. The CDR3 bases are TGTGCCAGCAGCTTAGAACCGGGGGGGAAGTCGTTCTTC.